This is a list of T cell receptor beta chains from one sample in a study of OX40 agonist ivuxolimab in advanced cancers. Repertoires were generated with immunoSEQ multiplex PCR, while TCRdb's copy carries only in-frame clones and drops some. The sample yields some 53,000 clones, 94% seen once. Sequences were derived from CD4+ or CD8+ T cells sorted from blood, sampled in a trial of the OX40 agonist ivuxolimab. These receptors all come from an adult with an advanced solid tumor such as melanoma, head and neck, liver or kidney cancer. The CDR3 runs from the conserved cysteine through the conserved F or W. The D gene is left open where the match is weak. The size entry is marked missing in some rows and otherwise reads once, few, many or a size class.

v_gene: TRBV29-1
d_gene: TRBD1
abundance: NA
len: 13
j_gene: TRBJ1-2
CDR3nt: TGCAGCGTGGGGACAGGGGATAACTATGGCTACACCTTC
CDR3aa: CSVGTGDNYGYTF

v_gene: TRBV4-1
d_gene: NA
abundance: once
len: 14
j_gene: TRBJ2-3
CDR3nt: TGCGCCAGCAGCCAGGAGGACCCCACAGATACGCAGTATTTT
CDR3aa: CASSQEDPTDTQYF

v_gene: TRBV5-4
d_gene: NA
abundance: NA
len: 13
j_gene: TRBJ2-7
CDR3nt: TGTGCCAGCAGCGGGGGTGGGGCTCACGAGCAGTACTTC
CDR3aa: CASSGGGAHEQYF

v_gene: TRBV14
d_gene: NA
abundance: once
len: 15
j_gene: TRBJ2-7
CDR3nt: TGTGCCAGCAGCCTAGAGTTCCAGGGGTCCTACGAGCAGTACTTC
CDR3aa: CASSLEFQGSYEQYF

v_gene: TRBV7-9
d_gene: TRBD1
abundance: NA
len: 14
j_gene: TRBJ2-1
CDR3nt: TGTGCCAGCCCCGACAGGGACACACACAATGAGCAGTTCTTC
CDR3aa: CASPDRDTHNEQFF

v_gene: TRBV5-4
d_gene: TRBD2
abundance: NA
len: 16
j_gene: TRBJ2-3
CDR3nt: TGTGCCAGCAGCTTGGGAGTAGCGGGAGGGACAGATACGCAGTATTTT
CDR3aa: CASSLGVAGGTDTQYF

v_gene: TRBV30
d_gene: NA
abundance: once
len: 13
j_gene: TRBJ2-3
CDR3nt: TGTGCCTGGAGTGAGGGAGATGCGGATACGCAGTATTTT
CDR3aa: CAWSEGDADTQYF

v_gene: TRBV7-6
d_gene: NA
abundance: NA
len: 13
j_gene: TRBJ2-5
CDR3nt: TGTGCCAGCAGCCGGGACACTGCTGGGACCCAGTACTTC
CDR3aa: CASSRDTAGTQYF

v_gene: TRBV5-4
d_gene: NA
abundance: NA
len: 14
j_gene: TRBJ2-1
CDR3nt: TGTGCCAGCAGCTTGGCTAGCGACTACAATGAGCAGTTCTTC
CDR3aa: CASSLASDYNEQFF

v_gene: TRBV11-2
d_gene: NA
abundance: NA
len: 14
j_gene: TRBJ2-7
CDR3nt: TGTGCCAGCAGCTTTGGAGCGCACTCCTACGAGCAGTACTTC
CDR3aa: CASSFGAHSYEQYF

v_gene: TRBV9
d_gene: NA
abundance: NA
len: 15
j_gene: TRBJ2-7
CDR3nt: TGTGCCAGCAGCGTAGGGCAGGCCAGCTCCTACGAGCGGTACTTC
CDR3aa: CASSVGQASSYERYF

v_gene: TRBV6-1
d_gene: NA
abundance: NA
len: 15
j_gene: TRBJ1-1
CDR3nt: TGTGCCAGCAGTGATCGCGGGGGGATGAACACTGAAGCTTTCTTT
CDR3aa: CASSDRGGMNTEAFF

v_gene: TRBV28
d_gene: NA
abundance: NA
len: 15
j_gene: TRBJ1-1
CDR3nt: TGTGCCAGCACCGACCCCGCGGGGGGCTGGACTGAAGCTTTCTTT
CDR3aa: CASTDPAGGWTEAFF

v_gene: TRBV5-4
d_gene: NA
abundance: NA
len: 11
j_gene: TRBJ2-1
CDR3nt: TGTGCCAGCAGCTTGGCGGATGAGCAGTTCTTC
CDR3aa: CASSLADEQFF

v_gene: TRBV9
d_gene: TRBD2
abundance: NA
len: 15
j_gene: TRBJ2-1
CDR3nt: TGTGCCAGCAGCTTTGGACTAGCGGGATCGAATGAGCAGTTCTTC
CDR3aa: CASSFGLAGSNEQFF

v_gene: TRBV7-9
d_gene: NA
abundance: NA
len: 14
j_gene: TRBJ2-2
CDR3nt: TGTGCCAGCAGCTTATCCACAAACACCGGGGAGCTGTTTTTT
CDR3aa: CASSLSTNTGELFF

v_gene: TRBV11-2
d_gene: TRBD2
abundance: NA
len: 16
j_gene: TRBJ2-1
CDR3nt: TGTGCCAGCAGCCCTCAAGCGGGAGGCTCCTACAATGAGCAGTTCTTC
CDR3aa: CASSPQAGGSYNEQFF

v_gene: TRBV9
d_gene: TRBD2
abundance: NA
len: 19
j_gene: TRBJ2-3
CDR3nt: TGTGCCAGCAGCGTACCCTCGACCGTGGGGCGGGAGGGCCCAGATACGCAGTATTTT
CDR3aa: CASSVPSTVGREGPDTQYF

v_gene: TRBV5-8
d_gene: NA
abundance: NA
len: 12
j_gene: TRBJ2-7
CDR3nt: TGTGCCAGCAGTCTTCGGTCCTACGAGCAGTACTTC
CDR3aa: CASSLRSYEQYF

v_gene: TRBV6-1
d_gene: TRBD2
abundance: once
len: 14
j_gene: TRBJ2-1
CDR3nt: TGTGCCAGCAGTGAAGCGGGAGCGGGGAATGAGCAGTTCTTC
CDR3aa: CASSEAGAGNEQFF

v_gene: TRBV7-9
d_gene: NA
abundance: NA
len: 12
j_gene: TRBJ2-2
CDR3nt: TGTGCCAGCAGCTTAGGGGTCCGGGAGCTGTTTTTT
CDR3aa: CASSLGVRELFF

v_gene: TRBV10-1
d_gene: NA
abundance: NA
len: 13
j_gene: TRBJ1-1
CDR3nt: TGCGCCAGCAGTGAGTCAGGGTACGCTGAAGCTTTCTTT
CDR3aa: CASSESGYAEAFF

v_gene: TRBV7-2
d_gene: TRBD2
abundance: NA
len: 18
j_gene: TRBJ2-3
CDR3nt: TGTGCCAGCAGCCCCGCCCCCGCGGATGGCGGGAGGACAGATACGCAGTATTTT
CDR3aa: CASSPAPADGGRTDTQYF

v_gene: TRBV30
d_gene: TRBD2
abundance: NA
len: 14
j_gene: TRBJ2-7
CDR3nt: TGTGCCTGGAGTTGGGCTAGCGGGATCTACGAGCAGTACTTC
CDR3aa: CAWSWASGIYEQYF

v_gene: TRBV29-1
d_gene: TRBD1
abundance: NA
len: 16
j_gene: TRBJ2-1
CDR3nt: TGCAGCGTCGCCACAGGGGGCGAAGGGTTATACAATGAGCAGTTCTTC
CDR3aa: CSVATGGEGLYNEQFF

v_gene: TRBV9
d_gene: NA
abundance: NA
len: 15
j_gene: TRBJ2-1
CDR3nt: TGTGCCAGCAGCATTTACCCGGGACCCTACAATGAGCAGTTCTTC
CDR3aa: CASSIYPGPYNEQFF

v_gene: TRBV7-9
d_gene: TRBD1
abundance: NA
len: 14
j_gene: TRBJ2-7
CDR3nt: TGTGCCAGCAGGGGACAGGACGGGTTGTACGAGCAGTACTTC
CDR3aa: CASRGQDGLYEQYF

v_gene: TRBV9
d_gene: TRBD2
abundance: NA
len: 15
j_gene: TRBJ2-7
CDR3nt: TGTGCCAGCAGCTCGTCGGGAGCGGGGGCCTACGAGCAGTACTTC
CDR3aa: CASSSSGAGAYEQYF

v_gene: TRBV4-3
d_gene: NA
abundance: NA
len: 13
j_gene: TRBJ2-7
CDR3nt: TGCGCCAGCAGCCAAGAAGACTCATGGGAGCAGTACTTC
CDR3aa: CASSQEDSWEQYF

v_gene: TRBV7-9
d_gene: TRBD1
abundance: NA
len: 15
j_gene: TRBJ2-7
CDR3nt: TGTGCCAGCAGCTTAGCGAGGGCAGGGGGCAGCGAGCAGTACTTC
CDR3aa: CASSLARAGGSEQYF

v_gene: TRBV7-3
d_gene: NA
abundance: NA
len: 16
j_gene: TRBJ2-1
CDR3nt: TGTGCCAGCAGCTTATTAGCGGCCTCCCCCTACAATGAGCAGTTCTTC
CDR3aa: CASSLLAASPYNEQFF

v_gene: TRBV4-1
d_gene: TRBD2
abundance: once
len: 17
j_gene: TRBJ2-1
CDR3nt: TGCGCCAGCAGCCAAGCCGGAACTAGCGGGACCTACAATGAGCAGTTCTTC
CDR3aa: CASSQAGTSGTYNEQFF

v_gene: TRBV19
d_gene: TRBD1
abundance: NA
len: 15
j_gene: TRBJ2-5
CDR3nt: TGTGCCAGTAGTATAGCGGACAGGGAACAAGAGACCCAGTACTTC
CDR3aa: CASSIADREQETQYF

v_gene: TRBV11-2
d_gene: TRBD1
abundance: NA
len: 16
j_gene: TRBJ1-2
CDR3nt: TGTGCCAGCAGCTTAGGAGGGACAGGTGAACACTATGGCTACACCTTC
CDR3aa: CASSLGGTGEHYGYTF

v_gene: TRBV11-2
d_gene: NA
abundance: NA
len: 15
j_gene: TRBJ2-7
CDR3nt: TGTGCCAGCAGCTTAATTTTCGGGAATAACTACGAGCAGTACTTC
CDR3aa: CASSLIFGNNYEQYF

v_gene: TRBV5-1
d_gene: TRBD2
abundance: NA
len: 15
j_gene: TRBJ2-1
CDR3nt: TGCGCCAGCAGTTCGACTAGCGGGATAGCTGAGGAGCAGTTCTTC
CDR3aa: CASSSTSGIAEEQFF

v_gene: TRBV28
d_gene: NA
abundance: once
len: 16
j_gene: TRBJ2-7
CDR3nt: TGTGCCAGCAGTTTCAACGGCTACGAGGAGACCTACGAGCAGTACTTC
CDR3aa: CASSFNGYEETYEQYF

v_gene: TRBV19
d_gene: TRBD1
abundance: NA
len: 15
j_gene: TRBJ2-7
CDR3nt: TGTGCCAGTAGCAGAGGACAGGGTATTCGTTACGAGCAGTACTTC
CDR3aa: CASSRGQGIRYEQYF

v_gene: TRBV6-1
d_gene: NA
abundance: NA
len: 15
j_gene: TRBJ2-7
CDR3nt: TGTGCCAGCACTTCCTCCCGGAACGGGGCCTACGAGCAGTACTTC
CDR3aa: CASTSSRNGAYEQYF

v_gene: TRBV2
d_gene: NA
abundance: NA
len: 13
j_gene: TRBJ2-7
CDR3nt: TGTGCCATCTCGGGACTTTCCTCCTACGAGCAGTACTTC
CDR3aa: CAISGLSSYEQYF

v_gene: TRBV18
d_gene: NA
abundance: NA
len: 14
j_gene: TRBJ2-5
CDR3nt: TGTGCCAGCTCGTATGACGACGGACAAGAGACCCAGTACTTC
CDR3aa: CASSYDDGQETQYF

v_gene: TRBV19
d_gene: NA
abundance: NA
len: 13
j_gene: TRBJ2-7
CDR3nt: TGTGCCAGTAAGGAGACAGGAAGTTACGAGCAGTACTTC
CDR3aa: CASKETGSYEQYF